A selection of T cell receptor beta chains follows, all from one sample in a study of CD8 T cells in Susac syndrome. TCRdb processed the immunoSEQ multiplex PCR reads anew with MiXCR; each CDR3 protein has one entry. This table holds approximately 120,000 distinct CDR3 sequences, around 91% found once. Sequenced: CD8+ T cells from PBMCs. These receptors were collected from a human donor with multiple sclerosis. The CDR3 runs from the conserved cysteine through the conserved F or W. The D gene is left open where the match is weak. Size is omitted from some rows. Given values are once, few, many or a class for expanded clones.

v_call: TRBV5-6
d_call: TRBD1
j_call: TRBJ1-5
cdr3_length: 15
clone_size: once
cdr3_nt: TGTGCCAGCAGCCAGGGGACAGCTAGCAATCAGCCCCAGCATTTT
cdr3_aa: CASSQGTASNQPQHF

v_call: TRBV27
d_call: NA
j_call: TRBJ2-5
cdr3_length: 16
clone_size: NA
cdr3_nt: TGTGCCAGCAGTTTATCCGACAGCGGAATCCAAGAGACCCAGTACTTC
cdr3_aa: CASSLSDSGIQETQYF

v_call: TRBV4-3
d_call: NA
j_call: TRBJ2-7
cdr3_length: 15
clone_size: NA
cdr3_nt: TGCGCCAGCAGCCAAGGGCAGGGGACCCCCTACGAGCAGTACTTC
cdr3_aa: CASSQGQGTPYEQYF

v_call: TRBV4-1
d_call: NA
j_call: TRBJ2-3
cdr3_length: 14
clone_size: once
cdr3_nt: TGCGCCAGCAGCCAACAGGGGTGGACAGATACGCAGTATTTT
cdr3_aa: CASSQQGWTDTQYF

v_call: TRBV27
d_call: TRBD1
j_call: TRBJ1-1
cdr3_length: 14
clone_size: NA
cdr3_nt: TGTGCCAGCAGTTTTTCGACAGGGAGCACTGAAGCTTTCTTT
cdr3_aa: CASSFSTGSTEAFF

v_call: TRBV27
d_call: NA
j_call: TRBJ1-2
cdr3_length: 11
clone_size: NA
cdr3_nt: TGTGCCAGCGGAGAGATCTATGGCTACACCTTC
cdr3_aa: CASGEIYGYTF

v_call: TRBV30
d_call: NA
j_call: TRBJ1-5
cdr3_length: 15
clone_size: NA
cdr3_nt: TGTGCCTGGAGTCCAGGGGTAGGGGGCAATCAGCCCCAGCATTTT
cdr3_aa: CAWSPGVGGNQPQHF

v_call: TRBV28
d_call: TRBD1
j_call: TRBJ2-7
cdr3_length: 15
clone_size: NA
cdr3_nt: TGTGCCAGCAGTTTAGACAGGGACAGTACCTACGAGCAGTACTTC
cdr3_aa: CASSLDRDSTYEQYF

v_call: TRBV4-1
d_call: NA
j_call: TRBJ2-7
cdr3_length: 17
clone_size: NA
cdr3_nt: TGCGCCAGCAGCCAAGCGGTTGGGGGGACGGAAGCCTACGAGCAGTACTTC
cdr3_aa: CASSQAVGGTEAYEQYF

v_call: TRBV29-1
d_call: NA
j_call: TRBJ1-2
cdr3_length: 12
clone_size: NA
cdr3_nt: TGCAGCGTTGACCCGGGAGCCTATGGCTACACCTTC
cdr3_aa: CSVDPGAYGYTF

v_call: TRBV30
d_call: TRBD2
j_call: TRBJ2-7
cdr3_length: 14
clone_size: NA
cdr3_nt: TGTGCCTGGAGTGTACTCCCGGGAGGAAACGAGCAGTACTTC
cdr3_aa: CAWSVLPGGNEQYF

v_call: TRBV19
d_call: NA
j_call: TRBJ1-2
cdr3_length: 14
clone_size: NA
cdr3_nt: TGTGCCATCCGAGCAAGGGGGACCAACTATGGCTACACCTTC
cdr3_aa: CAIRARGTNYGYTF

v_call: TRBV30
d_call: NA
j_call: TRBJ2-3
cdr3_length: 12
clone_size: few
cdr3_nt: TGTGCCTGGAGTGTAAGTCAGGATACGCAGTATTTT
cdr3_aa: CAWSVSQDTQYF

v_call: TRBV11-2
d_call: NA
j_call: TRBJ2-3
cdr3_length: 14
clone_size: NA
cdr3_nt: TGTGCCAGCAGCCCCCTGGGGGGCACAGATACGCAGTATTTT
cdr3_aa: CASSPLGGTDTQYF

v_call: TRBV14
d_call: TRBD2
j_call: TRBJ2-1
cdr3_length: 19
clone_size: NA
cdr3_nt: TGTGCCAGCAGCCAAGCCGACCCCGGGACTAGCGGGGCCTACAATGAGCAGTTCTTC
cdr3_aa: CASSQADPGTSGAYNEQFF

v_call: TRBV28
d_call: NA
j_call: TRBJ1-6
cdr3_length: 11
clone_size: NA
cdr3_nt: TGTGCCAGCATGGATTTGACACCCCTCCACTTT
cdr3_aa: CASMDLTPLHF

v_call: TRBV12-3/TRBV12-4
d_call: TRBD2
j_call: TRBJ2-3
cdr3_length: 15
clone_size: once
cdr3_nt: TGTGCCAGCACTCAGTCGGGACTAGAGTCTGATACGCAGTATTTT
cdr3_aa: CASTQSGLESDTQYF

v_call: TRBV29-1
d_call: TRBD1
j_call: TRBJ2-7
cdr3_length: 14
clone_size: NA
cdr3_nt: TGCAGCGTTATACAGGGGCAATCCTCCTACGAGCAGTACTTC
cdr3_aa: CSVIQGQSSYEQYF

v_call: TRBV6-2/TRBV6-3
d_call: TRBD1
j_call: TRBJ1-2
cdr3_length: 13
clone_size: NA
cdr3_nt: TGTGCCAGCAGTTACGGGGACAGGAACGGCTACACCTTC
cdr3_aa: CASSYGDRNGYTF

v_call: TRBV2
d_call: NA
j_call: TRBJ2-5
cdr3_length: 12
clone_size: NA
cdr3_nt: TGTGCCAGCAGTGAAGTTATATACCTTCAGTACTTC
cdr3_aa: CASSEVIYLQYF

v_call: TRBV2
d_call: NA
j_call: TRBJ1-5
cdr3_length: 16
clone_size: NA
cdr3_nt: TGTGCCAGCAGCGCCCTGGGGCAGCCGGCGGGTCAGCCCCAGCATTTT
cdr3_aa: CASSALGQPAGQPQHF

v_call: TRBV10-2
d_call: TRBD1
j_call: TRBJ1-5
cdr3_length: 14
clone_size: once
cdr3_nt: TGCGCCAGCAGTCTGACAGGGGCTCGTCAGCCCCAGCATTTT
cdr3_aa: CASSLTGARQPQHF

v_call: TRBV11-2
d_call: NA
j_call: TRBJ2-5
cdr3_length: 16
clone_size: NA
cdr3_nt: TGTGCCAGCAGCTTAGAGGCCGGTCCGCCTCGAGAGACCCAGTACTTC
cdr3_aa: CASSLEAGPPRETQYF

v_call: TRBV4-3
d_call: NA
j_call: TRBJ2-5
cdr3_length: 15
clone_size: NA
cdr3_nt: TGCGCCAGCAGCCAATTACTAGCAGACAAGGAGACCCAGTACTTC
cdr3_aa: CASSQLLADKETQYF

v_call: TRBV29-1
d_call: TRBD1
j_call: TRBJ2-3
cdr3_length: 15
clone_size: NA
cdr3_nt: TGCAGCGTTCAGCTCTTGGACAGGGGAGTAGATACGCAGTATTTT
cdr3_aa: CSVQLLDRGVDTQYF

v_call: TRBV30
d_call: NA
j_call: TRBJ1-2
cdr3_length: 16
clone_size: NA
cdr3_nt: TGTGCCTGGAGTCACCCTTGGTCGACCACTAACTATGGCTACACCTTC
cdr3_aa: CAWSHPWSTTNYGYTF

v_call: TRBV6-2/TRBV6-3
d_call: TRBD2
j_call: TRBJ2-7
cdr3_length: 13
clone_size: NA
cdr3_nt: TGTGCCATCCGACTAGCGGGAGTAGAAGAGCAGTACTTC
cdr3_aa: CAIRLAGVEEQYF

v_call: TRBV7-9
d_call: TRBD1
j_call: TRBJ1-4
cdr3_length: 16
clone_size: NA
cdr3_nt: TGTGCCAGCAGCTGGACAGGGGATACAACTAATGAAAAACTGTTTTTT
cdr3_aa: CASSWTGDTTNEKLFF

v_call: TRBV6-4
d_call: NA
j_call: TRBJ2-7
cdr3_length: 14
clone_size: NA
cdr3_nt: TGTGCCAGCAGTGACGGGGGGCCCACCTACGAGCAGTACTTC
cdr3_aa: CASSDGGPTYEQYF

v_call: TRBV29-1
d_call: NA
j_call: TRBJ2-7
cdr3_length: 13
clone_size: few
cdr3_nt: TGCAGCACCGCCCACGGGGTGTCCTACGAGCAGTACTTC
cdr3_aa: CSTAHGVSYEQYF

v_call: TRBV18
d_call: TRBD2
j_call: TRBJ2-7
cdr3_length: 14
clone_size: NA
cdr3_nt: TGTGCCAGCTCACCAGGCAGCGGGAGTGGAGAGCAGTACTTC
cdr3_aa: CASSPGSGSGEQYF

v_call: TRBV28
d_call: TRBD2
j_call: TRBJ2-7
cdr3_length: 15
clone_size: NA
cdr3_nt: TGTGCCAGCAGTTTCGGGGTAGCGGGAGTCTACGAGCAGTACTTC
cdr3_aa: CASSFGVAGVYEQYF

v_call: TRBV27
d_call: NA
j_call: TRBJ2-1
cdr3_length: 14
clone_size: NA
cdr3_nt: TGTGCCAGCGGCCTACTCCAGGACATTAATGAGCAGTTCTTC
cdr3_aa: CASGLLQDINEQFF

v_call: TRBV7-9
d_call: NA
j_call: TRBJ1-5
cdr3_length: 17
clone_size: NA
cdr3_nt: TGTGCCAGCAGCACCTCCGGAGCAGAAGATTTTAATCAGCCCCAGCATTTT
cdr3_aa: CASSTSGAEDFNQPQHF

v_call: TRBV9
d_call: NA
j_call: TRBJ2-1
cdr3_length: 12
clone_size: NA
cdr3_nt: TGTGCCAGCAGCGGGATTGAGACCGAGCAGTTCTTC
cdr3_aa: CASSGIETEQFF

v_call: TRBV6-5
d_call: NA
j_call: TRBJ2-7
cdr3_length: 15
clone_size: NA
cdr3_nt: TGTGCCAGCAGTTACTCAGGGGGAGGGGGCTACGAGCAGTACTTC
cdr3_aa: CASSYSGGGGYEQYF

v_call: TRBV2
d_call: NA
j_call: TRBJ1-1
cdr3_length: 16
clone_size: NA
cdr3_nt: TGTGCCAGCAGTGTAGGTGGTACGGGACTGAACACTGAAGCTTTCTTT
cdr3_aa: CASSVGGTGLNTEAFF

v_call: TRBV6-5
d_call: NA
j_call: TRBJ2-3
cdr3_length: 13
clone_size: NA
cdr3_nt: TGTGCCAGCAGTTATGAGGGCACAGATACGCAGTATTTT
cdr3_aa: CASSYEGTDTQYF

v_call: TRBV29-1
d_call: TRBD2
j_call: TRBJ2-7
cdr3_length: 13
clone_size: NA
cdr3_nt: TGCAGCGTTTCCGCGGGGGACGCCTACGAGCAGTACTTC
cdr3_aa: CSVSAGDAYEQYF

v_call: TRBV27
d_call: TRBD2
j_call: TRBJ2-1
cdr3_length: 21
clone_size: NA
cdr3_nt: TGTGCCAGCTCTGGCTCCTCGGGACTAGGTTATGACGTGAGCTCCTACAATGAGCAGTTCTTC
cdr3_aa: CASSGSSGLGYDVSSYNEQFF

v_call: TRBV14
d_call: NA
j_call: TRBJ2-7
cdr3_length: 13
clone_size: NA
cdr3_nt: TGTGCCAGCAGCCAAGCACACCTATACGAGCAGTACTTC
cdr3_aa: CASSQAHLYEQYF

v_call: TRBV6-4
d_call: NA
j_call: TRBJ2-1
cdr3_length: 13
clone_size: NA
cdr3_nt: TGTGCCAGCAGTAATGACAACTACAATGAGCAGTTCTTC
cdr3_aa: CASSNDNYNEQFF

v_call: TRBV28
d_call: TRBD2
j_call: TRBJ2-5
cdr3_length: 14
clone_size: NA
cdr3_nt: TGTGCCACCTGGACTAGCGGCCTCCAAGAGACCCAGTACTTC
cdr3_aa: CATWTSGLQETQYF

v_call: TRBV9
d_call: TRBD2
j_call: TRBJ2-3
cdr3_length: 15
clone_size: NA
cdr3_nt: TGTGCCAGCAGCGTGGAAGCGGGAGTGGCAGATACGCAGTATTTT
cdr3_aa: CASSVEAGVADTQYF

v_call: TRBV20-1
d_call: NA
j_call: TRBJ2-2
cdr3_length: 12
clone_size: NA
cdr3_nt: TGCAGTGCTTCCGCTGACACCGGGGAGCTGTTTTTT
cdr3_aa: CSASADTGELFF

v_call: TRBV24-1
d_call: NA
j_call: TRBJ2-2
cdr3_length: 15
clone_size: NA
cdr3_nt: TGTGCCACCAGTGATTTAAGAACAAACACCGGGGAGCTGTTTTTT
cdr3_aa: CATSDLRTNTGELFF

v_call: TRBV12-5
d_call: NA
j_call: TRBJ2-7
cdr3_length: 13
clone_size: NA
cdr3_nt: TGTGCTAGTGGTTACGCCAGCTCCTACGAGCAGTACTTC
cdr3_aa: CASGYASSYEQYF